The next 21 T cell receptor beta chains were all read from a single sample in a study of T cells in Graves' hyperthyroidism and ophthalmopathy. TCR beta CDR3 regions were amplified from RNA transcripts. First-round RT-PCR with HTBI primers amplified the TCR CDR3 region. Each CDR3 protein gets one entry after TCRdb re-called the multiplex PCR reads with MiXCR. The sample records under 600,000 distinct CDR3 sequences, 15% to 20% being singletons. The sample was blood. The origin of the receptors is a woman between 40 and 50 years old with Graves' ophthalmopathy.

This clonotype was seen ten or more times. J is TRBJ1-1 and V is TRBV11-2; 9 positions match TRBD1. Germline lookup yields CDR1 SGHAT and CDR2 FQNNGV. J gave up 3 bases and V 7 bases, and 6 bases lay outside the gene matches. This CDR3 contains 14 residues. In DNA, the CDR3 is TGTGCCAGCAATACGGGACAGGGTGACACTGAAGCTTTCTTT. Its translation: CASNTGQGDTEAFF.

The J gene is TRBJ1-2, the V gene TRBV27; D might be TRBD1 (6 bases). Germline V CDR1 and CDR2: MNHEY, SMNVEV (reference sequence). The CDR3 is 14 amino acids. V lost 2 bases and J lost 5, with 12 bases in between. The DNA for the CDR3 is TGTGCCAGCAGTTTACAACAGGGTAGTTATGGCTACACCTTC. This gives the protein CASSLQQGSYGYTF.

This clonotype was detected only a few times. V and J are TRBV4-1 and TRBJ2-7; 11 bases are shared with TRBD2. This CDR3 has 16 residues. In germline, CDR1 is MGHRA, CDR2 YSYEKL. Unmatched junction bases numbered 8, after V lost 4 bases and J lost 3 bases. Here the CDR3 DNA reads TGCGCCAGCAGCCCCCCCCTTGGGACTAGCGGCTACGAGCAGTACTTC. This gives the protein CASSPPLGTSGYEQYF.

The chain is built from TRBV7-6 and TRBJ2-3; TRBD1 is a possible D gene (6 bases). Trimming removed 8 bases at V and 3 bases at J, with 15 bases between. Looked up from germline, CDR1 is SGHVS and CDR2 is FNYEAQ. The CDR3 consists of 14 residues. This CDR3 is CASGNRVVTDTQYF. CDR3 coding DNA: TGTGCCAGCGGTAACAGGGTGGTGACAGATACGCAGTATTTT.

Many counts were recorded for this clonotype. The V call is TRBV11-2, the J call TRBJ2-2; 8 nucleotides agree with TRBD2. There are 13 residues in the CDR3. Germline CDR1 reads SGHAT; CDR2 reads FQNNGV. J was trimmed by 5 bases and V by 5 bases; bases with no gene match: 1. The chain's CDR3 is CASSRLATGELFF. The CDR3 DNA reads TGTGCCAGCAGCCGACTAGCGACCGGGGAGCTGTTTTTT.

The chain is built from TRBV2 and TRBJ2-1; 8 nucleotides align to TRBD1. The CDR3 is 16 amino acids. Germline CDR1 is SNHLY and CDR2 is FYNNEI. With V trimmed by 2 bases and J by 4 bases, 7 bases remained unmatched. The CDR3 spells CASSEFTGTGYNEQFF. In DNA form, the CDR3 reads TGTGCCAGCAGTGAATTTACCGGGACAGGATACAATGAGCAGTTCTTC. Together with reference TRBV2 and TRBJ2-1, the CDR3 gives the full variable domain: EPEVTQTPSHQVTQMGQEVILRCVPISNHLYFYWYRQILGQKVEFLVSFYNNEISEKSEIFDDQFSVERPDGSNFTLKIRSTKLEDSAMYFCASSEFTGTGYNEQFFGPGTRLTVL.

The chain carries TRBV3-1 and TRBJ1-2, with TRBD1 matching 7 bases. CDR3 length: 15 amino acids. Losses at the gene ends were 3 bases for V and 2 bases for J; bases not matched to a gene: 6. Germline CDR1 LGHDT, CDR2 YNNKEL (reference sequence). The DNA of the CDR3 is TGTGCCAGCAGCCAGCAACAGGGGACAAACTATGGCTACACCTTC. It yields the protein CASSQQQGTNYGYTF.

With respect to this clonotype: Because the CDR3 is missing its conserved closing phenylalanine or tryptophan, this is likely a read error. This CDR3 is CAISDFGGSSYNEQFC. The CDR3 DNA follows: TGTGCCATCAGTGATTTCGGGGGGAGCTCCTACAATGAGCAGTTCTGC. J is TRBJ2-1 and V is TRBV10-3, with TRBD2 identical over 7 bases. CDR3 length equals 16 residues. The germline V gene encodes CDR1 ENHRY and CDR2 SYGVKD. V lost 3 bases and J lost 0; bases outside the gene matches: 5.

A few counts support this clonotype. The V call is TRBV12-5, the J call TRBJ1-5, with 8 positions matching TRBD1. Looked up from germline, CDR1 is LGHNT and CDR2 is FRNRAP. The CDR3 consists of 15 residues. J was trimmed by 2 bases and V by 8 bases; bases with no gene match: 8. In DNA form, the CDR3 reads TGTGCTAGTCTGAGATCGGGACAGGGCAATCAGCCCCAGCATTTT. It yields the protein CASLRSGQGNQPQHF.

This clonotype occurred a few times. The gene calls are TRBV7-8 and TRBJ2-3, with 9 bases aligning to TRBD2. The CDR3 spans 16 residues. Per germline, CDR1 SGHVS and CDR2 FQNEAQ. The V gene end was trimmed by 3 bases and the J gene end by 5 bases; junction bases not matched to a gene: 9. In DNA form, the CDR3 reads TGTGCCAGCAGCTTCTTTTCTGGGACTAGCCTAGATACGCAGTATTTT. This gives the protein CASSFFSGTSLDTQYF. Looking up the rest from reference TRBV7-8 and TRBJ2-3 gives the full variable domain: GAGVSQSPRYKVAKRGQDVALRCDPISGHVSLFWYQQALGQGPEFLTYFQNEAQLDKSGLPSDRFFAERPEGSVSTLKIQRTQQEDSAVYLCASSFFSGTSLDTQYFGPGTRLTVL.

The V and J genes are TRBV12-3 or TRBV12-4 and TRBJ2-1; 9 bases are a match to TRBD1. CDR3 length equals 15 residues. Losses at the gene ends were 5 bases for V and 9 bases for J; bases not matched to a gene: 11. The CDR3 nucleotides are TGTGCCAGCAGTCCACAGGGGGCGCTTTTTGGTGAGCAGTTCTTC. It yields the protein CASSPQGALFGEQFF.

The sample holds a few counts of this clonotype. This chain connects TRBV28 to TRBJ2-7, with 10 bases fitting TRBD1. Per the germline V gene, CDR1 is MDHEN and CDR2 is SYDVKM. This CDR3 is built from 14 residues. The trim removed 6 bases at V and 2 bases at J, leaving 4 bases unmatched. The CDR3, as DNA: TGTGCCAGCAGGGGGACAGGGGCCCCCTACGAGCAGTACTTC. This codes for CASRGTGAPYEQYF.

Many counts were recorded for this clonotype. V usage is TRBV30 and J usage is TRBJ1-2, with unresolved D. The CDR3 is 14 residues long. Germline-derived CDR1 and CDR2 are GTSNPN and SVGIG (reference sequence). V lost 4 bases and J 0 bases, leaving 12 bases between the germline ends. CDR3 nucleotides: TGTGCCTGGAACAGACTTCCAGCTAACTATGGCTACACCTTC. It yields the protein CAWNRLPANYGYTF.

The chain is built from TRBV6-9 and TRBJ2-3; D assignment may be TRBD1 or TRBD2 (5 bases each). The CDR3 has 12 residues. CDR1 is MNHGY, CDR2 SVAAGI, per germline. Trimming shortened V by 3 bases and J by 7 bases, and 8 bases separated the two germline ends. The CDR3 here is CASSYGAHTQYF. The CDR3 nucleotides read TGTGCCAGCAGTTACGGGGCTCATACGCAGTATTTT.

This sequence joins TRBV6-2 or TRBV6-3 and TRBJ2-7; D is uncertain. Germline lookup yields CDR1 MNHEY and CDR2 SVGEGT. The CDR3 is 15 residues long. Trimming took off 0 bases at V and 2 bases at J, with 11 bases between the two ends. The CDR3 bases are TGTGCCAGCAGTTACTCGGTAGTACGGGCCTACGAGCAGTACTTC. Translating gives CASSYSVVRAYEQYF.

The chain employs TRBV5-1 and TRBJ2-5, with 8 bases that match TRBD1. CDR3 size: 14 residues. With V trimmed by 0 bases and J by 5 bases, 3 bases remained unmatched. Germline V gene data show CDR1 as SGHRS and CDR2 as YFSETQ. CDR3 nucleotide sequence: TGCGCCAGCAGCTTGGGCAGGGGGCTTGAGACCCAGTACTTC. Residues: CASSLGRGLETQYF.

In this sample, this clonotype turned up once. The chain recombines TRBV2 with TRBJ1-3; 7 bases agree with TRBD1. CDR3 length equals 15 residues. The germline V gene encodes CDR1 SNHLY and CDR2 FYNNEI. V lost 10 bases and J lost 2; bases outside the gene matches: 11. The CDR3, as DNA: TGTGCCAACAGGCTCAGGGGGTTAGCTGGAAACACCATATATTTT. As protein: CANRLRGLAGNTIYF.

In its sample, this clonotype was seen many times. V usage is TRBV11-3 and J usage is TRBJ2-3, with 7 nucleotides matching TRBD1. CDR1 SGHNT and CDR2 YENEEA come from the germline V gene. The CDR3 is 14 residues long. V was pared by 1 base and J by 5 bases, with 3 bases of the junction left unmatched. In nucleotides, the CDR3 is TGTGCCAGCAGCTTAGCAGGGGGAGTAGATACGCAGTATTTT. The encoded protein is CASSLAGGVDTQYF.

This clonotype was counted at least ten times. The chain combines TRBV20-1 with TRBJ2-1, with 10 bases matching TRBD2. CDR1 and CDR2 from the germline V gene are DFQATT and SNEGSKA (reference sequence). This CDR3 comprises 14 residues. V was clipped by 0 bases and J by 8 bases; unmatched bases: 4. The CDR3 DNA reads as TGCAGTGCTAGAGAGGGACTAGCGATACATGAGCAGTTCTTC. This gives the protein CSAREGLAIHEQFF.

About this clonotype: This may be a read error, as it is one base from a much larger clone. Lacking the conserved final phenylalanine or tryptophan, this CDR3 likely reflects a read error. V usage is TRBV6-2 or TRBV6-3 and J usage is TRBJ1-5; D is uncertain. The CDR3 covers 15 residues. In germline, CDR1 is MNHEY, CDR2 SVGEGT. V was cut by 5 bases and J by 2 bases, with 13 bases left in between. The CDR3 nucleotides read TGTGCCAGCAGTCTGGGGAGGGCTGGCAATCAGCCCCAGCATTCT. Protein sequence: CASSLGRAGNQPQHS.

This clonotype was seen a handful of times. The V call is TRBV6-2 or TRBV6-3, the J call TRBJ1-1; 9 bases fit TRBD1. Germline V lookup: CDR1 MNHEY, CDR2 SVGEGT. V shed 7 bases and J 9 bases; nucleotides not matched to a gene: 9. This CDR3 comprises 13 residues. CDR3 coding DNA: TGTGCCAGCAACCTTGGGACAGGGAAAAAAGCTTTCTTT. Translation gives CASNLGTGKKAFF.